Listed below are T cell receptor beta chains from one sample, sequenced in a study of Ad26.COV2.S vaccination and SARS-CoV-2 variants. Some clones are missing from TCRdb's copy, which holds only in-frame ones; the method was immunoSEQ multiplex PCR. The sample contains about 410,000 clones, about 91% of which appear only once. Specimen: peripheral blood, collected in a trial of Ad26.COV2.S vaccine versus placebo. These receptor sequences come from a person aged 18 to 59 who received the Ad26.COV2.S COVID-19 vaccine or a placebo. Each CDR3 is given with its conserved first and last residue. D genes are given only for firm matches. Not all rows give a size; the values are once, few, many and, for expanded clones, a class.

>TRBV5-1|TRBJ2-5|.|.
TGCGCCAGCAGCTTGTGGGCATCCGAGTACCAAGAGACCCAGTACTTC
CASSLWASEYQETQYF
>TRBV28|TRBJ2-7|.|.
TGTGCCAGCAGTTTTCGGTTGGACGAGCAGTACTTC
CASSFRLDEQYF
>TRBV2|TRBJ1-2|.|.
TGTGCCAGCAGTGTATCGGGGGCGATCGGCTACACCTTC
CASSVSGAIGYTF
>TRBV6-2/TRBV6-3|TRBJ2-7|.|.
TGTGCCAGCAGCGATCAGGAGTTAGGAGCCTACGAGCAGTACTTC
CASSDQELGAYEQYF
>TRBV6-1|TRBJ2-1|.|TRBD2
TGTGCCAGCAGTGAACCGAAACCAGGCGGACTAGCGGGAGAGGATGAGCAGTTCTTC
CASSEPKPGGLAGEDEQFF
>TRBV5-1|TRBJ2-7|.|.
TGCGCCAGCAGCACCCCGACCGAGCAGTACTTC
CASSTPTEQYF
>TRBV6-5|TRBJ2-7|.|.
TGTGCCACTGGCCTAGGGGGGCCCGGCGAGCAGTACTTC
CATGLGGPGEQYF
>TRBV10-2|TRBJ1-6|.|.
TGCGCCAGCAGTGTCTTCCAGGAGAATTCACCCCTCCACTTT
CASSVFQENSPLHF
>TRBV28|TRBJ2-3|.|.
TGTGCCAGCAGTCCCCCTTGGGGCCGGGGCACAGATACGCAGTATTTT
CASSPPWGRGTDTQYF
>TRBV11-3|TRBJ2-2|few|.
TGTGCCAGCAGCTTAGTTGGAGCTAGCCCTGCCGGGGAGCTGTTTTTT
CASSLVGASPAGELFF
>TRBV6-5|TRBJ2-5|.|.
TGTGCCAGCAATCCACAGGGGGGGGAGACCCAGTACTTC
CASNPQGGETQYF
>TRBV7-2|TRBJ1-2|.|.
TGTGCCAGCAGCCATAACAGCGTCAGTCAATATGGCTACACCTTC
CASSHNSVSQYGYTF
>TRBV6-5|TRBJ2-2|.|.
TGTGCCAGCAGTCTTGACAGGACCGGGGAGCTGTTTTTT
CASSLDRTGELFF
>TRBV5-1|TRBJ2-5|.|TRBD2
TGCGCCAGCAGCCCGGGACTAGCGGGAGGCAGGTTGGCGGAGACCCAGTACTTC
CASSPGLAGGRLAETQYF
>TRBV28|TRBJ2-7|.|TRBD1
TGTGCCAGCAGCCTCGGGACAGGCTACGAGCAGTACTTC
CASSLGTGYEQYF
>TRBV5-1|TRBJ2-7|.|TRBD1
TGCGCCAGCAGCTTGAGGGGGGACAGGGCATTAGAGCAGTACTTC
CASSLRGDRALEQYF
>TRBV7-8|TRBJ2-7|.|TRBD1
TGTGCCAGCAGCATCGACAGGGTTCTTGACGAGCAGTACTTC
CASSIDRVLDEQYF
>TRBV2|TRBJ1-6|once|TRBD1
TGTGCCGGACAGGGAGGCGGCTCCTATAATTCACCCCTCCACTTT
CAGQGGGSYNSPLHF
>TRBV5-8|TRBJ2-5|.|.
TGTGCCAGCAGCTCCCCCCGGGGAGCCCAAGAGACCCAGTACTTC
CASSSPRGAQETQYF
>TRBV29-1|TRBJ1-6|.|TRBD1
TGCAGCGTTGGGACAGGGGAATCACCCCTCCACTTT
CSVGTGESPLHF
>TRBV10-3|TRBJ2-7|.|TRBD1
TGTGCCACGCGGGGACAGGACGCCTACGAGCAGTACTTC
CATRGQDAYEQYF
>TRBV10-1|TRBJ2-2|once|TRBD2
TGCGCCAGCTCGCCTAGCGGGACCCACACCGGGGAGCTGTTTTTT
CASSPSGTHTGELFF
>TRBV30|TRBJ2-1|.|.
TGTGCCTGGGGCATATACGGGGTCAATGAGCAGTTCTTC
CAWGIYGVNEQFF
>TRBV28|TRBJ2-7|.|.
TGTGCCAGCAGTTTGGGCCCTGCTTACGAGCAGTACTTC
CASSLGPAYEQYF
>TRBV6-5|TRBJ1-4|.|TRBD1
TGTGCCAGCAGACTTCAGGGGGTAAACGAAAAACTGTTTTTT
CASRLQGVNEKLFF
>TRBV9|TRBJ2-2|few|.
TGTGCCAGCAGCGTAGTGGTAGGTGGCACCGGGGAGCTGTTTTTT
CASSVVVGGTGELFF
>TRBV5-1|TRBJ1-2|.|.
TGCGCCAGCAGCTTGGAGCAGGAGTCCTATGGCTACACCTTC
CASSLEQESYGYTF
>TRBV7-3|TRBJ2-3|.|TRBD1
TGTGCCAGCAGCTTAATAGGACAGGGGACAGATACGCAGTATTTT
CASSLIGQGTDTQYF
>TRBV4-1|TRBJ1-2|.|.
TGCGCCAGCAGCCAGGAATACAGGGACCATGGCTACACCTTC
CASSQEYRDHGYTF
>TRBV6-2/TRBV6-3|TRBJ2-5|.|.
TGTGCCAGCAGTAAGCAAGAGACCCAGTACTTC
CASSKQETQYF
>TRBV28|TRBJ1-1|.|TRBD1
TGTGCCAGCAGTACAAGGACAGGCATGAACACTGAAGCTTTCTTT
CASSTRTGMNTEAFF
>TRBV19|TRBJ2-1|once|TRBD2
TGTGCCAGTAGGGGACTAGCGGGATCCAATGAGCAGTTCTTC
CASRGLAGSNEQFF
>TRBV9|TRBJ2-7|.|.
TGTGCCAGCAGCGAAACCCCCCACGGGGACTACGAGCAGTACTTC
CASSETPHGDYEQYF
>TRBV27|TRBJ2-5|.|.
TGTGCCAGCAGTTTATCAAACCCCGGACTGGGTGGTGGCCAGTACTTC
CASSLSNPGLGGGQYF
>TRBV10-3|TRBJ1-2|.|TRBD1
TGTGCCATCACCGGGACAGGGGATGGGCATGGCTACACCTTC
CAITGTGDGHGYTF
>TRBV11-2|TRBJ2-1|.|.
TGTGCCAGCAGCCCGATAGCAGGGGGGCCCTACAATGAGCAGTTCTTC
CASSPIAGGPYNEQFF
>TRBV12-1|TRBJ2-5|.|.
TGTGCCAGCAGCTCCCTAGGCCGGCTGTGGCGGGAGACTCAAGAGACCCAGTACTTC
CASSSLGRLWRETQETQYF
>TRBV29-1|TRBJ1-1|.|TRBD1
TGCAGCGGAAGACAGGGCTTGAACACTGAAGCTTTCTTT
CSGRQGLNTEAFF
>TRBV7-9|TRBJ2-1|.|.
TGTGCCAGCAGCTTAAGGGGGATTGATCTCGGGTATGAGCAGTTCTTC
CASSLRGIDLGYEQFF
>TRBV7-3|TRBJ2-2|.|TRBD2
TGTGCCAGCAGCTTAAAGGCGGGAGGGACCGGGGAGCTGTTTTTT
CASSLKAGGTGELFF
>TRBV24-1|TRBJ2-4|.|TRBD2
TGTGCCACCAGTGCTAGCGGGTTAGCCAAAAACATTCAGTACTTC
CATSASGLAKNIQYF
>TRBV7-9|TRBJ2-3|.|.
TGTGCCAGCAGACCCAACACAGATACGCAGTATTTT
CASRPNTDTQYF
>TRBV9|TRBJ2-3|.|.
TGTGCCAGCAGCCTGGACCTACGCACAGATACGCAGTATTTT
CASSLDLRTDTQYF
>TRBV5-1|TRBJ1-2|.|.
TGCGCCAGCAGCGTTGACGGGCTGAACTATGGCTACACCTTC
CASSVDGLNYGYTF
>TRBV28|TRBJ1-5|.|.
TGTGCCAGCAGTCCCGAGGGCTTCGGTAGCAATCAGCCCCAGCATTTT
CASSPEGFGSNQPQHF
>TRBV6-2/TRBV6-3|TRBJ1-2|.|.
TGTGCCAGCAGTTTGACGGCAGGGACCAACTATGGCTACACCTTC
CASSLTAGTNYGYTF
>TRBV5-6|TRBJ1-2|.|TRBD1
TGTGCCAGCATCCTGGGACAGGCAAACTATGGCTACACCTTC
CASILGQANYGYTF
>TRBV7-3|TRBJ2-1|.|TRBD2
TGTGCCAGCAGCTTACAAGGTAGCGGGAGCTCCTACAATGAGCAGTTCTTC
CASSLQGSGSSYNEQFF
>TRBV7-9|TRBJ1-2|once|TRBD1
TGTGCCAGCAGCTTAGCCGCGACAGGGACTTATGGCTACACCTTC
CASSLAATGTYGYTF
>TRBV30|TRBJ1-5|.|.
TGTGCCTGGAGTCCAGGGACCTCGGGTCAGCCCCAGCATTTT
CAWSPGTSGQPQHF